Shown below are 3 T cell receptor beta chains from a single sample sequenced in a study of shared T cell receptors in the human thymus. Only in-frame clones appear in the TCRdb table, and some are missing; sequencing was by immunoSEQ multiplex PCR. There are hundreds of thousands of clones in the sample; roughly 74% occur only once, and roughly 0.013% lies in the top ten. These same records also appear under a second study, on human thymus T cells.

Source material: thymocytes. The receptors were gathered from a boy less than two years old with a congenital heart defect.

Points on this clone: The junction and the germline gene differ at one end; a read error may be behind it. The chain couples TRBV2 to TRBJ2-3, with a possible D match to TRBD1 (5 bases). Germline lookup yields CDR1 SNHLY and CDR2 FYNNEI. This CDR3 is 14 amino acids long. CDR3 protein: CASRTGASTDTQYF. CDR3 in DNA: TGTGCCAGCAGAACAGGAGCGAGCACCGATACGCAGTATTTT.

The rearrangement uses TRBV7-8 and TRBJ2-7; D gene unclear. CDR3 length: 13 residues. Germline loops: CDR1 SGHVS, CDR2 FQNEAQ. V lost 1 base to trimming and J lost 5 bases, with 9 bases between them. The CDR3 loop reads CASSLGLYHEQYF. DNA of the CDR3: TGTGCCAGCAGCTTAGGTCTCTACCACGAGCAGTACTTC.

The V and J genes are TRBV5-1 and TRBJ2-1, with a possible D match to TRBD2 (6 bases). The CDR3 contains 15 residues. CDR1 is SGHRS and CDR2 is YFSETQ in the germline V gene. V dropped 2 bases and J dropped 0 bases, with 9 bases sitting between them. The CDR3 spells CASSFDGSSYNEQFF. CDR3 coding DNA: TGCGCCAGCAGCTTTGACGGGAGCTCCTACAATGAGCAGTTCTTC.